The 9 T cell receptor beta chains below were found in one sample sequenced in a study of blood T cell repertoires in COVID-19. TCRdb keeps only in-frame clones here, not all; method: immunoSEQ multiplex PCR. Of approximately 89,000 clones in the sample, over 75% were seen once. Sequenced input: peripheral blood. The receptors come from a woman in her sixties or seventies with acute or convalescent COVID-19.

This chain uses TRBV23-1 with TRBJ2-7; tentatively, D is TRBD1 (5 bases). TRBV23-1 is an ORF, and what it does is uncertain. This CDR3 is 14 amino acids long. V lost 4 bases and J lost 3, with 13 bases in between. The DNA of the CDR3 is TGCGCCAGCAGTCCCCAAAAGGGGCACTACGAGCAGTACGTC. Its translation: CASSPQKGHYEQYV.

This rearrangement joins TRBV11-3 to TRBJ2-7; no clear D gene. Trimming pared 4 bases from V and 0 bases from J, leaving 4 bases between. Per germline, CDR1 SGHNT and CDR2 YENEEA. The CDR3 extends over 12 amino acids. Here the CDR3 reads CASSSRSYEQYV. The CDR3 DNA reads TGTGCCAGCAGCTCCCGCTCCTACGAGCAGTACGTC.

The CDR3 nucleotides are TGTGCCATCAGTGAGCTCCAGGGTGGGGACTATGGCTACACCTTC. Translating it yields CAISELQGGDYGYTF. The V gene is TRBV10-3, the J gene TRBJ1-2; maybe TRBD1 (5 bases). The CDR3 loop spans 15 amino acids. Germline V gene sequence: CDR1 ENHRY, CDR2 SYGVKD. Trimming removed 2 bases at V and 3 bases at J, with 13 bases between.

The chain links TRBV5-5 to TRBJ1-3; unclear D gene. Trimming removed 4 bases from V and 5 bases from J, with 19 bases in between. CDR1 is SGHKS, CDR2 YYEKEE, per germline (reference sequence). CDR3 length: 16 amino acids. CDR3 sequence: CASSIATTSSRNTIYF. As DNA, the CDR3 is TGTGCCAGCAGCATAGCGACAACGTCTAGTAGAAACACCATATATTTT. The variable domain in full, with the rest retrieved from reference TRBV5-5 and TRBJ1-3, is DAGVTQSPTHLIKTRGQQVTLRCSPISGHKSVSWYQQVLGQGPQFIFQYYEKEERGRGNFPDRFSARQFPNYSSELNVNALLLGDSALYLCASSIATTSSRNTIYFGEGSWLTVV.

This clone was observed a handful of times. V is TRBV28 and J is TRBJ1-3; no definite D call. The germline V and J ends were trimmed by 2 bases and 8 bases, with 7 bases remaining between them. This CDR3 region has 12 residues. The germline gives CDR1 MDHEN, CDR2 SYDVKM. The CDR3 region has the DNA TGTGCCAGCAGTTTAACAGCGGACACCATATATTTT. This encodes CASSLTADTIYF.

The J gene is TRBJ1-1, the V gene TRBV6-1; D remains ambiguous. The CDR3 runs to 13 residues. Germline assignment: CDR1 MNHNS and CDR2 SASEGT. V lost 2 bases to trimming and J lost 5 bases, with 9 bases between them. CDR3 DNA: TGTGCCAGCAGTGAACTGGGGAGAACTGAAGCTTTCTTT. Encoded protein: CASSELGRTEAFF.

The V call is TRBV18, the J call TRBJ2-5; 11 nucleotides agree with TRBD1. CDR1 and CDR2 (germline): KGHSH, LQKENI. Unmatched junction bases numbered 8, after V lost 6 bases and J lost 5 bases. The CDR3 is 15 amino acids. CDR3 sequence: CASSPGQGEGETQYF. The CDR3 DNA reads as TGTGCCAGCTCCCCGGGACAGGGGGAAGGGGAGACCCAGTACTTC.

V usage is TRBV7-9 and J usage is TRBJ1-2, with 12 bases lining up with TRBD1. The CDR3 length is 15 residues. Germline V gene sequence: CDR1 SEHNR, CDR2 FQNEAQ (reference sequence). V dropped 3 bases and J dropped 7; count of bases not matched to a gene: 6. CDR3 DNA: TGTGCCAGCAGCTTCGGGACAGGGGGCGCAATTGGCTACACCTTC. Protein product: CASSFGTGGAIGYTF.

This chain uses TRBV10-3 with TRBJ1-2; D is unclear. This CDR3 has 14 residues. CDR1 is ENHRY and CDR2 is SYGVKD in the germline V gene. V lost 0 bases to trimming and J lost 8 bases, with 13 bases between them. The CDR3 loop is CAISESMFSGGYTF. CDR3 nucleotide sequence: TGTGCCATCAGTGAGTCTATGTTTTCGGGAGGCTACACCTTC.